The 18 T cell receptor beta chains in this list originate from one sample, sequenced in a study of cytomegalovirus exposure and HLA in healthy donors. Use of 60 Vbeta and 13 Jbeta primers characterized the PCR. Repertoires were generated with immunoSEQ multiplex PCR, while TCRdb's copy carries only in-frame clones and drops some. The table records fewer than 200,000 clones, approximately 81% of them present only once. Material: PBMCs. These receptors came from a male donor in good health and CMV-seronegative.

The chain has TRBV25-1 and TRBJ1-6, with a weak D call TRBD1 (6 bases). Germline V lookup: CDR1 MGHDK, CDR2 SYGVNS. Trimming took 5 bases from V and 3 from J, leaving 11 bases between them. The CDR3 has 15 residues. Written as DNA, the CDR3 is TGTGCCAGCAGTTCCGTGGACAGCTATAATTCACCCCTCCACTTT. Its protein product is CASSSVDSYNSPLHF.

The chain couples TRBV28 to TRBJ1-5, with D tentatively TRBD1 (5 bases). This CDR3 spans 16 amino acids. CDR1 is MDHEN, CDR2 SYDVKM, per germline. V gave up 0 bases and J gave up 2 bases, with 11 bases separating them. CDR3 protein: CASSLWQGFGNQPQHF. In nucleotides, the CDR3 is TGTGCCAGCAGTTTATGGCAGGGTTTTGGCAATCAGCCCCAGCATTTT. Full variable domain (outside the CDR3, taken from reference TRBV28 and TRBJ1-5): DVKVTQSSRYLVKRTGEKVFLECVQDMDHENMFWYRQDPGLGLRLIYFSYDVKMKEKGDIPEGYSVSREKKERFSLILESASTNQTSMYLCASSLWQGFGNQPQHFGDGTRLSIL.

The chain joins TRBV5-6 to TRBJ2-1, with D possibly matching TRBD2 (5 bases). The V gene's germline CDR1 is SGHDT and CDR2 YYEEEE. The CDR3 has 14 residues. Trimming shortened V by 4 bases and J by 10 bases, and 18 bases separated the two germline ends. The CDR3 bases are TGTGCCAGCAGCCAAACCGGACTCCCGAGCGAGCAGTTCTTC. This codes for CASSQTGLPSEQFF.

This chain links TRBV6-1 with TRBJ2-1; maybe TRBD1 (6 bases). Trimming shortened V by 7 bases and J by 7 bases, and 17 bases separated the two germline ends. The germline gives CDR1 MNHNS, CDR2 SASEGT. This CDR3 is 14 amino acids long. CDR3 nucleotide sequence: TGTGCCAGCACGATCCAGGGGAATTGGAATGAGCAGTTCTTC. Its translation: CASTIQGNWNEQFF.

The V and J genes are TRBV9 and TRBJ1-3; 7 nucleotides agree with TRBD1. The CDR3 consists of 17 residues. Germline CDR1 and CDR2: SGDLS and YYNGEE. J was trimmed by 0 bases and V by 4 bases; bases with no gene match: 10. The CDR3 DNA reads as TGTGCCAGCAGCCCCCCGACAGGGACAAGCTCTGGAAACACCATATATTTT. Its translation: CASSPPTGTSSGNTIYF. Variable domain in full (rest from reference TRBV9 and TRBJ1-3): DSGVTQTPKHLITATGQRVTLRCSPRSGDLSVYWYQQSLDQGLQFLIQYYNGEERAKGNILERFSAQQFPDLHSELNLSSLELGDSALYFCASSPPTGTSSGNTIYFGEGSWLTVV.

The CDR3 sequence is CASRPGLAGEQFF. CDR3 DNA sequence: TGTGCCAGTAGGCCGGGACTAGCGGGCGAGCAGTTCTTC. The chain recombines TRBV19 with TRBJ2-1, with TRBD2 identical over 12 bases. After removal of 6 bases from V and 10 bases from J, the junction contained 4 bases not matched to a gene. The germline CDR1 and CDR2 sequences are LNHDA and SQIVND (reference sequence). The CDR3 has 13 residues.

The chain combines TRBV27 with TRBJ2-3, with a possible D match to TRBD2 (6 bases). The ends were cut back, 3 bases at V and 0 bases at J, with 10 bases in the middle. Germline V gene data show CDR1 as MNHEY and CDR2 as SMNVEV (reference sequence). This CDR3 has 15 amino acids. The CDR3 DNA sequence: TGTGCCAGCAGTTTTAGCGGTCTGAGCACAGATACGCAGTATTTT. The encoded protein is CASSFSGLSTDTQYF.

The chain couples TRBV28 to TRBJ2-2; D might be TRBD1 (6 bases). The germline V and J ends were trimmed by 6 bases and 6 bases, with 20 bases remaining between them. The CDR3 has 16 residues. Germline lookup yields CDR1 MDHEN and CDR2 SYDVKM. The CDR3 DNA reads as TGTGCCAGCAGCCTCGGGCCAGGGGATGGCGCCGGGGAGCTGTTTTTT. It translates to CASSLGPGDGAGELFF.

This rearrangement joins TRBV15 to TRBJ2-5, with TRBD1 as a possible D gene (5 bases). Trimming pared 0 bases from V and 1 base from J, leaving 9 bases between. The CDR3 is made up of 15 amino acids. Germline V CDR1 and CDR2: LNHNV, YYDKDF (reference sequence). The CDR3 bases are TGTGCCACCAGCAGAGATCCAGGGCCCCAAGAGACCCAGTACTTC. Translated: CATSRDPGPQETQYF. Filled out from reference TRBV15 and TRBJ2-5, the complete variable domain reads DAMVIQNPRYQVTQFGKPVTLSCSQTLNHNVMYWYQQKSSQAPKLLFHYYDKDFNNEADTPDNFQSRRPNTSFCFLDIRSPGLGDTAMYLCATSRDPGPQETQYFGPGTRLLVL.

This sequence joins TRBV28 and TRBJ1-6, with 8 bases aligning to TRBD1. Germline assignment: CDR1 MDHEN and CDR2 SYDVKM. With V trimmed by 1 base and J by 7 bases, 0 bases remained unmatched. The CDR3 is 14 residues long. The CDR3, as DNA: TGTGCCAGCAGTTTATACAGGGGGAATTCACCCCTCCACTTT. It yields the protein CASSLYRGNSPLHF.

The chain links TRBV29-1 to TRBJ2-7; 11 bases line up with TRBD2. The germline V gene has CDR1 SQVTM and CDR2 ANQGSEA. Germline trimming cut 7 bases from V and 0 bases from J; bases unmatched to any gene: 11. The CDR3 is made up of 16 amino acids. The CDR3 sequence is CSADCSGRAVSYEQYF. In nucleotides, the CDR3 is TGCAGCGCTGACTGTAGCGGGAGGGCCGTCTCCTACGAGCAGTACTTC.

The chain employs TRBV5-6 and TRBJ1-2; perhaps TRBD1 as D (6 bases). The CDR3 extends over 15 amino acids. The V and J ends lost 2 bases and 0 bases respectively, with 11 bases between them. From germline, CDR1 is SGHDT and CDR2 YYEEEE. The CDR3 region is CASSFGQHPNYGYTF. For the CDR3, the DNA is TGTGCCAGCAGCTTCGGACAGCATCCTAACTATGGCTACACCTTC.

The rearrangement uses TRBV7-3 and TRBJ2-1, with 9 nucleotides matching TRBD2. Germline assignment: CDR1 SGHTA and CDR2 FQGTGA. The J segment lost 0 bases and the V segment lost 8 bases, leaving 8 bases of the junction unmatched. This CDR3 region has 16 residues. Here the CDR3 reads CASGLAGASSYNEQFF. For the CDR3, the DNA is TGTGCCAGCGGGTTAGCGGGAGCTTCCTCCTACAATGAGCAGTTCTTC.

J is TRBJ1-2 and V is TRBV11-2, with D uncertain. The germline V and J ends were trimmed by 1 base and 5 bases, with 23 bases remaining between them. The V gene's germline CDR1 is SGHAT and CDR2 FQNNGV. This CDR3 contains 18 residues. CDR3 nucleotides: TGTGCCAGCAGCTTAGGAGGGAATGAGGTGGAGGGATGGTATGGCTACACCTTC. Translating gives CASSLGGNEVEGWYGYTF.

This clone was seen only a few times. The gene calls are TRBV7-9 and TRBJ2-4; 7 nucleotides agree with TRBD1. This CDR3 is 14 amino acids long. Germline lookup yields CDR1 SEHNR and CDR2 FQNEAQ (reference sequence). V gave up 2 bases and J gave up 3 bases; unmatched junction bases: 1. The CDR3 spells CASSLRQGKNIQYF. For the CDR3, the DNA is TGTGCCAGCAGCTTACGACAGGGCAAAAACATTCAGTACTTC.

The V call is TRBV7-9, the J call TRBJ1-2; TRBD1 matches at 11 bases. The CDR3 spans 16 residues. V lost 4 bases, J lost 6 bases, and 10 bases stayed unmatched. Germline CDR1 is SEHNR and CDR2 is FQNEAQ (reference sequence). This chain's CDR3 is CASSSWGDRGEHGYTF. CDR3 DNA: TGTGCCAGCAGCTCGTGGGGGGACAGGGGGGAACATGGCTACACCTTC.

The CDR3 sequence: CAISESVYTGELFF. The CDR3 DNA sequence: TGTGCCATCAGTGAGTCTGTCTACACCGGGGAGCTGTTTTTT. The chain recombines TRBV10-3 with TRBJ2-2; D call uncertain. Germline loops: CDR1 ENHRY, CDR2 SYGVKD. CDR3 length: 14 amino acids. Trimming left V 0 bases short and J 3 bases short, with 5 bases between.

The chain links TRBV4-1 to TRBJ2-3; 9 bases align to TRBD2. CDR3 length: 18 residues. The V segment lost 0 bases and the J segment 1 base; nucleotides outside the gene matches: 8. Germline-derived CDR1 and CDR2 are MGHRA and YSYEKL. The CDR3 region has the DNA TGCGCCAGCAGCCAAGACCGGGTTAGCGGGGGCGGCACAGATACGCAGTATTTT. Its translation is CASSQDRVSGGGTDTQYF.